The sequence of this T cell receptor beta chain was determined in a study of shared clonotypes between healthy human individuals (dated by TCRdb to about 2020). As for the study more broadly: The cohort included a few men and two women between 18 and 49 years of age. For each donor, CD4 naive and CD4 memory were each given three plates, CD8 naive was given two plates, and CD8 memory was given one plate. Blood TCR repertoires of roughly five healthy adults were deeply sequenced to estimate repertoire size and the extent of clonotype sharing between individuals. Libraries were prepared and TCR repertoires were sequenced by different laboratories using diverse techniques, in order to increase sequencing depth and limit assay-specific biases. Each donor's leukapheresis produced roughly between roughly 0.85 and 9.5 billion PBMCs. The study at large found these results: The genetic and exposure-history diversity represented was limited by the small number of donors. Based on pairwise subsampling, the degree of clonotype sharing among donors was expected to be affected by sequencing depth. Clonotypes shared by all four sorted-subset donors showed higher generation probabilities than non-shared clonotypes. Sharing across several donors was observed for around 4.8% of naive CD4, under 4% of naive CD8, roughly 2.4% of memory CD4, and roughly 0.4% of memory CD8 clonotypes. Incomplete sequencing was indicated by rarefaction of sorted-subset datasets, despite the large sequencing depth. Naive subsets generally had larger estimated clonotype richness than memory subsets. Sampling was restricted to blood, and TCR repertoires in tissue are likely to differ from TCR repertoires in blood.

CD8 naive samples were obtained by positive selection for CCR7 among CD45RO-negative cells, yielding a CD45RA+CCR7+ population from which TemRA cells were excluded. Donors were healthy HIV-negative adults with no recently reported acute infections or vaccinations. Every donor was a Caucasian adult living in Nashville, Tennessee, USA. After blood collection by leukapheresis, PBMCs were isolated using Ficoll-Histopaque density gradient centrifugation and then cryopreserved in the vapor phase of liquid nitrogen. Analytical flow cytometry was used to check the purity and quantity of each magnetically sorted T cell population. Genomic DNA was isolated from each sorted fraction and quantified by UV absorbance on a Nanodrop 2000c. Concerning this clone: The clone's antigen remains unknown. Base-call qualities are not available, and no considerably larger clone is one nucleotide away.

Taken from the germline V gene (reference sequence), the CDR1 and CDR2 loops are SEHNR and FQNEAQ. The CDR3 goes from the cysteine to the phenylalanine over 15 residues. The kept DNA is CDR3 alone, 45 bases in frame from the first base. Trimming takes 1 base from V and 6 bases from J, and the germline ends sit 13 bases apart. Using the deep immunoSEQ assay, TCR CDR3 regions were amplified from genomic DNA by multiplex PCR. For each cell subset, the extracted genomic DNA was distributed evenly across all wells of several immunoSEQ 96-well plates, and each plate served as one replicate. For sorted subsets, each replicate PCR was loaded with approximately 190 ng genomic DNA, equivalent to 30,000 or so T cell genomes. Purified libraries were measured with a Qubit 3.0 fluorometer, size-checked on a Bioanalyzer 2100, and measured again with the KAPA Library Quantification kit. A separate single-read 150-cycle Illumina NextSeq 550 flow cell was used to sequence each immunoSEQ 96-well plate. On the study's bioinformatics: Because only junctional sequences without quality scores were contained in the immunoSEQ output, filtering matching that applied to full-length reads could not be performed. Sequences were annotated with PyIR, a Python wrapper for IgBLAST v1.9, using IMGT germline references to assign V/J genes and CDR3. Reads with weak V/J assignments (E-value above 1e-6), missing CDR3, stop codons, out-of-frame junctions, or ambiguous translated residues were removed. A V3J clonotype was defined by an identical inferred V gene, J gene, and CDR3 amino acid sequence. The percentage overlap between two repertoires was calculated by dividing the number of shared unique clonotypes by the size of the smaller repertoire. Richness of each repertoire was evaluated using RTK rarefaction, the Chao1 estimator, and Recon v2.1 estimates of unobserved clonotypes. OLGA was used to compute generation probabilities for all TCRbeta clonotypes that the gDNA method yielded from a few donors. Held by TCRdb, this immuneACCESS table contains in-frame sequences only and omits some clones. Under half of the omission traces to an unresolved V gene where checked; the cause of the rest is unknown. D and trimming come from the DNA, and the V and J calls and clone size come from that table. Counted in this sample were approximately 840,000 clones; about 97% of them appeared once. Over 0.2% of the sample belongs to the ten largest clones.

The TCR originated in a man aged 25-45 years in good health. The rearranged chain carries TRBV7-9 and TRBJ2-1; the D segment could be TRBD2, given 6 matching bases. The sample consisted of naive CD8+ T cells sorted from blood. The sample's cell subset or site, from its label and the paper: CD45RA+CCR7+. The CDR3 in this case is CASSLGEARRNEQFF. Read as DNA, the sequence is TGTGCCAGCAGCTTAGGGGAGGCCCGGCGCAATGAGCAGTTCTTC.